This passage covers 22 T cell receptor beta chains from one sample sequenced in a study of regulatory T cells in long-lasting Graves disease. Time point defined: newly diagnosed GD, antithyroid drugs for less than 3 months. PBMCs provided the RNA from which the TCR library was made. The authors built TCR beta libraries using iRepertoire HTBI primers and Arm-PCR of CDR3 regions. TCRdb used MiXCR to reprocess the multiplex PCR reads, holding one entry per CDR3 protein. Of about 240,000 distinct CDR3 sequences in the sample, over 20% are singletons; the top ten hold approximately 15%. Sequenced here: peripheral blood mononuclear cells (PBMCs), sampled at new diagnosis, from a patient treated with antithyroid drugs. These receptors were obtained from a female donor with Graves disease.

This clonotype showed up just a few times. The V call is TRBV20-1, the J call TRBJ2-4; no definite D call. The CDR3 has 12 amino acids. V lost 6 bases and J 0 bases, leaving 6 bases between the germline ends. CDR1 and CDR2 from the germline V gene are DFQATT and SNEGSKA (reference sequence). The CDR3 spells CSANLAKNIQYF. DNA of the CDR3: TGCAGTGCCAATCTAGCCAAAAACATTCAGTACTTC.

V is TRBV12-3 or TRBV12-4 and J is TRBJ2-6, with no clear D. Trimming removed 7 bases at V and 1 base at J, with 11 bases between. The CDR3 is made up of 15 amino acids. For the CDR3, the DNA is TGTGCCAGCATCCGGCAACGATCTGGGGCCAACGTCCTGACTTTC. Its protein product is CASIRQRSGANVLTF.

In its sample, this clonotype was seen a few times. The CDR3 spells CATSRGAFEAFF. As DNA, the CDR3 is TGTGCCACCAGCAGAGGGGCGTTTGAAGCTTTCTTT. The V gene is TRBV15, the J gene TRBJ1-1; D remains unclear. V was trimmed by 1 base and J by 7 bases, leaving 7 bases between them. The CDR3 covers 12 residues. Germline V gene data show CDR1 as LNHNV and CDR2 as YYDKDF (reference sequence).

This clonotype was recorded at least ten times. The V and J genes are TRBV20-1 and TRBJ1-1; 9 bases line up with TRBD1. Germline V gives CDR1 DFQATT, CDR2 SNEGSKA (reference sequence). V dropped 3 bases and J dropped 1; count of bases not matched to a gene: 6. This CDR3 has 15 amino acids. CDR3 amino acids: CSASFRDRANTEAFF. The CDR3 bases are TGCAGTGCTAGTTTTCGGGACAGGGCGAACACTGAAGCTTTCTTT.

CDR3 sequence: CASVPGQGRGEQYF. Written as DNA, the CDR3 is TGTGCCAGCGTGCCGGGACAGGGTAGGGGCGAGCAGTACTTC. The rearrangement links TRBV7-6 to TRBJ2-7; 9 nucleotides match TRBD1. Germline lookup yields CDR1 SGHVS and CDR2 FNYEAQ. The V segment lost 8 bases and the J segment 6 bases; nucleotides outside the gene matches: 11. This CDR3 is 14 amino acids long.

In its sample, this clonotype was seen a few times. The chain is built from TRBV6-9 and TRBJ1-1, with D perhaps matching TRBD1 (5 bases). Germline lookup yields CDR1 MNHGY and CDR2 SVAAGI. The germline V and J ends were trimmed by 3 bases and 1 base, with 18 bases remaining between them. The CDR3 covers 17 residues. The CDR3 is CASSYGQSYVRNTEAFF. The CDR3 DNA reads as TGTGCCAGCAGTTACGGACAATCCTACGTACGGAACACTGAAGCTTTCTTT.

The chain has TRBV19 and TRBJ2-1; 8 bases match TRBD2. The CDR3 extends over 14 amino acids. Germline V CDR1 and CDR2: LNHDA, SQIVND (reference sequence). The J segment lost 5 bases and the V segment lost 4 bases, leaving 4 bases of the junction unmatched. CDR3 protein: CASSTLLADNEQFF. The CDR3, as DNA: TGTGCCAGTAGTACATTACTAGCGGACAATGAGCAGTTCTTC.

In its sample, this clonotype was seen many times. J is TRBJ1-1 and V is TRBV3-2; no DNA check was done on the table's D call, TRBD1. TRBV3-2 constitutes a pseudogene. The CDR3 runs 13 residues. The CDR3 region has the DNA TGTGCCAGCCGAGACCCCAGACCAGGGGAAGCTTTCTTT. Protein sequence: CASRDPRPGEAFF.

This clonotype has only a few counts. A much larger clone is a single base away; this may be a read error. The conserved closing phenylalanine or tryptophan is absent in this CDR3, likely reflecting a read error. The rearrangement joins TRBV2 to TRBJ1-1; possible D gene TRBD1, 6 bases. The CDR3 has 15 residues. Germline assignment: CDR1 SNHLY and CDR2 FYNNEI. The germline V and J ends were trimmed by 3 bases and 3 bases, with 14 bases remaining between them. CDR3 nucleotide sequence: TGTGCCAGCAGTGAGGGGGCAGGCAAGTACACTGAAGCTTTCCTT. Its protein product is CASSEGAGKYTEAFL.

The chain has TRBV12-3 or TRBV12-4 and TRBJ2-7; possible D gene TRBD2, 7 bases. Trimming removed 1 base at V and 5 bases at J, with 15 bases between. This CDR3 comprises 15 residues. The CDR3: CASSLVQGGGHEQYF. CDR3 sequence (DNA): TGTGCCAGCAGTTTAGTCCAGGGCGGGGGCCACGAGCAGTACTTC.

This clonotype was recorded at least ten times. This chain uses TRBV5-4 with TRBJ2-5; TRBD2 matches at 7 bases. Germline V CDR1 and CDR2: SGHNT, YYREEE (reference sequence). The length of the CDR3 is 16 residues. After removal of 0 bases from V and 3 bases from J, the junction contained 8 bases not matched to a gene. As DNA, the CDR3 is TGTGCCAGCAGCTTGGGGGCCTTGAGCGGGGAAGAGACCCAGTACTTC. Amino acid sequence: CASSLGALSGEETQYF.

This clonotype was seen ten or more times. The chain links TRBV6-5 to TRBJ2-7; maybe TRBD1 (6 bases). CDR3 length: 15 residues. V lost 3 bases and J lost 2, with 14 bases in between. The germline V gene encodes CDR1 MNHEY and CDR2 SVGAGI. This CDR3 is CASSYTQRTAYEQYF. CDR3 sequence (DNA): TGTGCCAGCAGTTATACCCAGCGGACAGCCTACGAGCAGTACTTC.

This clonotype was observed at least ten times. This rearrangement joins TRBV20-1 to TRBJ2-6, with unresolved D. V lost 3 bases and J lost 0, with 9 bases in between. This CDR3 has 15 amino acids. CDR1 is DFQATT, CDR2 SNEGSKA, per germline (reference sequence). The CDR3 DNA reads TGCAGTGCTAGCGGCGCAAGCTCTGGGGCCAACGTCCTGACTTTC. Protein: CSASGASSGANVLTF.

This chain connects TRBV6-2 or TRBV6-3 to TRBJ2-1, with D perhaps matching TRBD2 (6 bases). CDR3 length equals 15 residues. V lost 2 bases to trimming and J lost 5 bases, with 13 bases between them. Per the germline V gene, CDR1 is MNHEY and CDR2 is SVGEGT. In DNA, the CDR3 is TGTGCCAGCAGTTACGGGCTAGCGATTAACAATGAGCAGTTCTTC. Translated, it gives CASSYGLAINNEQFF.

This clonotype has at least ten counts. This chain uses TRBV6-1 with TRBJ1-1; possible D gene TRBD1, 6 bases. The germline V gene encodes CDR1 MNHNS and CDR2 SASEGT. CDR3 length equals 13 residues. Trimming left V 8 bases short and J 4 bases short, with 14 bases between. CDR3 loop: CASFEGGGTEAFF. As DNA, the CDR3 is TGTGCCAGCTTCGAGGGGGGGGGCACTGAAGCTTTCTTT.

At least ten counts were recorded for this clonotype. CDR3 sequence reads: CASSLHESEAFF. The CDR3 DNA sequence: TGTGCCAGCAGCTTACATGAATCAGAAGCTTTCTTT. The chain links TRBV11-3 to TRBJ1-1; D unclear. CDR3 length equals 12 residues. Trimming took 2 bases from V and 8 from J, leaving 9 bases between them. In germline, CDR1 is SGHNT, CDR2 YENEEA. The full variable domain, in which reference TRBV11-3 and TRBJ1-1 provide the parts outside the CDR3, is EAGVVQSPRYKIIEKKQPVAFWCNPISGHNTLYWYLQNLGQGPELLIRYENEEAVDDSQLPKDRFSAERLKGVDSTLKIQPAELGDSAVYLCASSLHESEAFFGQGTRLTVV.

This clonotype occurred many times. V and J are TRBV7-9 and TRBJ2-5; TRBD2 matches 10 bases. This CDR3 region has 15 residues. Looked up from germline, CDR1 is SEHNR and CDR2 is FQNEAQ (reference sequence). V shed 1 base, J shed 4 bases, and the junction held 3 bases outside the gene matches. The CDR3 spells CASSLVASGGETQYF. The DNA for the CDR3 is TGTGCCAGCAGCTTAGTGGCTAGCGGGGGAGAGACCCAGTACTTC. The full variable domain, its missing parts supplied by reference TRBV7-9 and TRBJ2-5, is DTGVSQNPRHKITKRGQNVTFRCDPISEHNRLYWYRQTLGQGPEFLTYFQNEAQLEKSRLLSDRFSAERPKGSFSTLEIQRTEQGDSAMYLCASSLVASGGETQYFGPGTRLLVL.

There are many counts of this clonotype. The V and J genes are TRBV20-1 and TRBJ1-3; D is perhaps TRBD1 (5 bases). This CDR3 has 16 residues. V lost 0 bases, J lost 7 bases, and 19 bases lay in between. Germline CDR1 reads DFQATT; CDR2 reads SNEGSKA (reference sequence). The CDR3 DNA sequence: TGCAGTGCTAGAGATCGAGCAGGGTGGTACGAGAACACCATATATTTT. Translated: CSARDRAGWYENTIYF.

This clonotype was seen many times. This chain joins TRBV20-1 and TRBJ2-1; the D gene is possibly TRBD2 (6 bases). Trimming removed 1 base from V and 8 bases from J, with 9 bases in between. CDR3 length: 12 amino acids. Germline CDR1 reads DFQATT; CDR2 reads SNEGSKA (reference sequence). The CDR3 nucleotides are TGCAGTGCTAGAGTCGGGACTGATGAGCAGTTCTTC. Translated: CSARVGTDEQFF.

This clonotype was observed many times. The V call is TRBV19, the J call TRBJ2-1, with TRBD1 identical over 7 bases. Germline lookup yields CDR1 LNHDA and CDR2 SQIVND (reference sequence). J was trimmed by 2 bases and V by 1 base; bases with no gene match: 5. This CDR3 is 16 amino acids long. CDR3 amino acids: CASSIVGTDPYNEQFF. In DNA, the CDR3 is TGTGCCAGTAGTATAGTCGGGACAGACCCCTACAATGAGCAGTTCTTC.

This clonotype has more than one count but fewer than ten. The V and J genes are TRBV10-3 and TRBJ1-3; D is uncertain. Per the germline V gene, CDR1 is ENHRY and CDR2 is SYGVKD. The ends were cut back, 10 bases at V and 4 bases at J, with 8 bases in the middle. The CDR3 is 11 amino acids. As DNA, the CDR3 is TGTGCCAGTGGAACAGGAAACACCATATATTTT. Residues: CASGTGNTIYF.

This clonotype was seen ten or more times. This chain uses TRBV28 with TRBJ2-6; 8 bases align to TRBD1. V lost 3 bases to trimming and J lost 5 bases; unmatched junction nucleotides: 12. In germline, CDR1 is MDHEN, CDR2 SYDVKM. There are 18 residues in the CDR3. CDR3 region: CASSFSGQGNWWANVLTF. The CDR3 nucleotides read TGTGCCAGCAGTTTTTCAGGACAGGGCAACTGGTGGGCCAACGTCCTGACTTTC.